This entry describes one T cell receptor (beta chain). The antigen remains undetermined. The sample originates from a study of CD8+CD57+ T cells in acquired aplastic anemia. Overall study findings and caveats: Between patients and controls, about 30 CD8+ CDR3 sequences were found in common.

The CDR3 length is 11 residues. V gave up 2 bases and J gave up 15 bases, with 11 bases separating them. The germline CDR1 and CDR2 sequences are SNHLY and FYNNEI. Profiles of TCR beta VDJ and CDR3 were generated from a genomic DNA template. TCRdb re-analysed the reads in MiXCR, keeping a single row per CDR3 protein. Among approximately 130,000 distinct CDR3 sequences, about 40% were seen once, and the ten largest hold over 2%. In patients chosen for sequencing, flow cytometry had shown CD8+CD57+ cell expansion. The clonotype comes from a human donor with aplastic anemia. The sequencing sample was made of sorted CD4+, CD8+, or CD8+CD57+ T cells (not recorded which) from PBMCs. The chain links TRBV2 to TRBJ2-1; D ambiguous. The CDR3 reads CASSEIRRRFF. The DNA of the CDR3 is TGTGCCAGCAGTGAAATCAGGCGTCGGTTCTTC. Supplemented by reference TRBV2 and TRBJ2-1, the full variable domain reads EPEVTQTPSHQVTQMGQEVILRCVPISNHLYFYWYRQILGQKVEFLVSFYNNEISEKSEIFDDQFSVERPDGSNFTLKIRSTKLEDSAMYFCASSEIRRRFFGPGTRLTVL.